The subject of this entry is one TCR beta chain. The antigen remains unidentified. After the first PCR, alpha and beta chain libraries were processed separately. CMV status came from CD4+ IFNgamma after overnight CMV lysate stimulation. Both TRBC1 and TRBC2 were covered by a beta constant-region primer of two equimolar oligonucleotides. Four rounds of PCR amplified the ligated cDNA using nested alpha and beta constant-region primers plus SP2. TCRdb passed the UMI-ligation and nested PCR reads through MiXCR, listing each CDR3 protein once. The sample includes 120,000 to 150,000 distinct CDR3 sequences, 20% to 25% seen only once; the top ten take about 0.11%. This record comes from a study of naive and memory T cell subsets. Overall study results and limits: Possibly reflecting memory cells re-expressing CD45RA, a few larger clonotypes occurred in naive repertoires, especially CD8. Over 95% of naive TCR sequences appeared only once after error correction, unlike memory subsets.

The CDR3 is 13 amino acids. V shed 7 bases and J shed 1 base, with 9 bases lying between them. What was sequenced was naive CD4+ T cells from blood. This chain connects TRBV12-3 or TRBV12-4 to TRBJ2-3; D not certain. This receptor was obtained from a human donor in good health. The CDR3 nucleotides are TGTGCCAGCAACTCCCGGGGCACAGATACGCAGTATTTT. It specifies CASNSRGTDTQYF.